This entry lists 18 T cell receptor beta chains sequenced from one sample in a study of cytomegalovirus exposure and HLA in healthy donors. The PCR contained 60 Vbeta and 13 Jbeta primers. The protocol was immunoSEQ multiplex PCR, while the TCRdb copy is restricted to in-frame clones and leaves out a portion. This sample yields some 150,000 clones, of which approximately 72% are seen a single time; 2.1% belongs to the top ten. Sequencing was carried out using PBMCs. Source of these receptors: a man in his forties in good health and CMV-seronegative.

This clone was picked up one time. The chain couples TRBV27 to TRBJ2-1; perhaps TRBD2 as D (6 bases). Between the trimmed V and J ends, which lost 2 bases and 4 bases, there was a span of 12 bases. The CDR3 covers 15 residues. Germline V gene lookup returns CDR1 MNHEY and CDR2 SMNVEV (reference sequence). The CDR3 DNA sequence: TGTGCCAGCAGTTTAGTGCGGGAAGCATACAATGAGCAGTTCTTC. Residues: CASSLVREAYNEQFF.

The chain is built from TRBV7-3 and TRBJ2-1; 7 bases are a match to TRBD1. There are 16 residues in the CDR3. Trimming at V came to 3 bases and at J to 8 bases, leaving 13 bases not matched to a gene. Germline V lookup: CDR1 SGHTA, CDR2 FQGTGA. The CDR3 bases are TGTGCCAGCAGCTTTCAGGGACAGCCTGGTATCGATGAGCAGTTCTTC. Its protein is CASSFQGQPGIDEQFF. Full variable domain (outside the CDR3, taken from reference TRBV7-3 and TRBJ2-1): GAGVSQTPSNKVTEKGKYVELRCDPISGHTALYWYRQSLGQGPEFLIYFQGTGAADDSGLPNDRFFAVRPEGSVSTLKIQRTERGDSAVYLCASSFQGQPGIDEQFFGPGTRLTVL.

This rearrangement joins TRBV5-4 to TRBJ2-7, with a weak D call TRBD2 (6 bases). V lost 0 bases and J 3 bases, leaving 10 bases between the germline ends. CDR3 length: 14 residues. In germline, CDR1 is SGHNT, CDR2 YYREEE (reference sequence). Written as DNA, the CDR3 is TGTGCCAGCAGCTTGGAGGGGAGGAGCTACGAGCAGTACTTC. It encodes CASSLEGRSYEQYF.

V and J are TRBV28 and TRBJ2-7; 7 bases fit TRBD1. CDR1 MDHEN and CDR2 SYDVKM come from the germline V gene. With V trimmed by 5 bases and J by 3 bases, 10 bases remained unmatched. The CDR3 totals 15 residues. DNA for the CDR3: TGTGCCAGCAGTGGGATGGGACAGAAATACTACGAGCAGTACTTC. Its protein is CASSGMGQKYYEQYF.

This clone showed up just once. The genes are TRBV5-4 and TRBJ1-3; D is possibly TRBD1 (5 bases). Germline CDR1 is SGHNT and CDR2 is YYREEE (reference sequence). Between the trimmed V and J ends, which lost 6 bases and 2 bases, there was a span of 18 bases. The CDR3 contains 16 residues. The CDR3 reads CASTELAAGPGNTIYF. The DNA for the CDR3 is TGTGCCAGCACCGAACTGGCGGCAGGGCCTGGAAACACCATATATTTT.

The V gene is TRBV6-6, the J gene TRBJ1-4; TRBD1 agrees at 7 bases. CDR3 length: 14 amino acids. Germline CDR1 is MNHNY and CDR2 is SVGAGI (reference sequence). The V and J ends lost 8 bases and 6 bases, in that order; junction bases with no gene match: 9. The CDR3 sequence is CASLNKGGDEKLFF. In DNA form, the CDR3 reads TGTGCCAGCCTTAATAAAGGGGGCGATGAAAAACTGTTTTTT.

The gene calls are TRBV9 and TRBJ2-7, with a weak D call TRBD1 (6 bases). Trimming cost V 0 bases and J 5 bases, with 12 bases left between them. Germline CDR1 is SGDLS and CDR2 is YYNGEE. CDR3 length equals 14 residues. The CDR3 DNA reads TGTGCCAGCAGCGTAGAACCAGGGGCCAACGAGCAGTACTTC. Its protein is CASSVEPGANEQYF. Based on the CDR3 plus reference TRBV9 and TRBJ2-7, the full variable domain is DSGVTQTPKHLITATGQRVTLRCSPRSGDLSVYWYQQSLDQGLQFLIQYYNGEERAKGNILERFSAQQFPDLHSELNLSSLELGDSALYFCASSVEPGANEQYFGPGTRLTVT.

The CDR3 loop is CASSSLRGFSGNNYGYTF. The CDR3 DNA is TGCGCCAGCAGCTCCCTCCGAGGGTTTTCGGGTAACAACTATGGCTACACCTTC. The rearrangement joins TRBV5-1 to TRBJ1-2; no reliable D call. Trimming cost V 3 bases and J 2 bases, with 23 bases left between them. Germline CDR1 SGHRS, CDR2 YFSETQ. The CDR3 consists of 18 residues.

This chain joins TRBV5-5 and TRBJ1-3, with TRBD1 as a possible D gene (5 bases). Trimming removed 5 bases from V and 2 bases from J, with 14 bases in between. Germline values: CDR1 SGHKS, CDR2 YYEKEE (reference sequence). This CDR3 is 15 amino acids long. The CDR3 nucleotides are TGTGCCAGCAGTCACAACGGGGGAGCTGGAAACACCATATATTTT. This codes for CASSHNGGAGNTIYF.

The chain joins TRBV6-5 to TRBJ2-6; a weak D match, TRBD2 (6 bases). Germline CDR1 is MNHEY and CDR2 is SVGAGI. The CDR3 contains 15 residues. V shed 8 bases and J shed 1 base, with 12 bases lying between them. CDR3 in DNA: TGTGCCAGCGGCGCCGGGGGTTCTGGGGCCAACGTCCTGACTTTC. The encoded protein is CASGAGGSGANVLTF.

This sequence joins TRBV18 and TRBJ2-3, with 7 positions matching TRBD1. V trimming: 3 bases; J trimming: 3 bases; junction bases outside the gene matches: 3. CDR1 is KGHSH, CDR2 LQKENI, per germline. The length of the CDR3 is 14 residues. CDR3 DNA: TGTGCCAGCTCACCGGGGACAGCTACAGATACGCAGTATTTT. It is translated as CASSPGTATDTQYF.

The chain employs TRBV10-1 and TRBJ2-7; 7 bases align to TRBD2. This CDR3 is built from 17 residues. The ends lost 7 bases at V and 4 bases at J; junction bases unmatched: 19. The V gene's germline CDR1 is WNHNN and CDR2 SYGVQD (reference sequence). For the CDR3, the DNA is TGCGCCAGCATGACACCGTCGGGTGGGAGGGCCCAATACGAGCAGTACTTC. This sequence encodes CASMTPSGGRAQYEQYF.

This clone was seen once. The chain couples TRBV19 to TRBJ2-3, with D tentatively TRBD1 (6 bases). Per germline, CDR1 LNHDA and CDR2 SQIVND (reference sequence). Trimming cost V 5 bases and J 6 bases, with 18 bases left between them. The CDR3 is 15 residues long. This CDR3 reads CASSPNRVPGDTQYF. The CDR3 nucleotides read TGTGCCAGTAGTCCGAACAGGGTCCCCGGCGATACGCAGTATTTT.

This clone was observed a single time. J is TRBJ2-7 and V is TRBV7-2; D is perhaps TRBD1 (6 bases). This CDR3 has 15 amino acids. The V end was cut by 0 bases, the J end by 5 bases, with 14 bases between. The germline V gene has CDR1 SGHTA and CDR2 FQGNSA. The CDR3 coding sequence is TGTGCCAGCAGCTTAGCAGGGAGAACAGGGAACGAGCAGTACTTC. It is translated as CASSLAGRTGNEQYF.

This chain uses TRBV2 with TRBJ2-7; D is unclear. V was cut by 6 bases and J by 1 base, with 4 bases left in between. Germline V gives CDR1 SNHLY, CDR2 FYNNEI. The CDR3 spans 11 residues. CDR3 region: CASSFSYEQYF. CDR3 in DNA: TGTGCCAGCAGCTTTTCCTACGAGCAGTACTTC.

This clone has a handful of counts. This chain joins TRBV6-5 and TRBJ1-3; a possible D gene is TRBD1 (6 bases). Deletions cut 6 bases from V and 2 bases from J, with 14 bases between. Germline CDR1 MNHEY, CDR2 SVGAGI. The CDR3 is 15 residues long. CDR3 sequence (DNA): TGTGCCAGCAGCCTACAGGGTATCACTGGAAACACCATATATTTT. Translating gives CASSLQGITGNTIYF.

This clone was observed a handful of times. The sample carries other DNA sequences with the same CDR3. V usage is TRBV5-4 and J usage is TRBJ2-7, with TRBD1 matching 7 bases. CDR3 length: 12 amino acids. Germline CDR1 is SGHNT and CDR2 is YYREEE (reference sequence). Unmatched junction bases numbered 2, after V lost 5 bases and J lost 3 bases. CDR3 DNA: TGTGCCAGCAGTCGGGACAGCTACGAGCAGTACTTC. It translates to CASSRDSYEQYF.

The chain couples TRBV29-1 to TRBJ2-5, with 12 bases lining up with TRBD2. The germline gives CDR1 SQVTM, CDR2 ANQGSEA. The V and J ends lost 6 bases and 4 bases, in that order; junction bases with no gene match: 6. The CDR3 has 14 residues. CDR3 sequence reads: CSVETSGGRETQYF. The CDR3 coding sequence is TGCAGCGTCGAGACTAGCGGGGGAAGAGAGACCCAGTACTTC.